This TCR beta chain was sequenced during a study of control samples from healthy donors and cancer patients. Assay used: immunoSEQ multiplex PCR; TCRdb lists only in-frame clones, some missing. Of 70,000 to 80,000 clones listed, approximately 91% were seen once; the top ten hold approximately 9.4%. The TCR sequence derives from a woman aged 50 to 60 with colorectal cancer. The sequenced material came from PBMCs.

The CDR3 is CASSDMGAANTEAFF. The DNA for the CDR3 is TGTGCCAGCAGTGATATGGGGGCGGCGAACACTGAAGCTTTCTTT. The V call is TRBV2, the J call TRBJ1-1; possibly TRBD1 for D (6 bases). The V end was cut by 3 bases, the J end by 1 base, with 12 bases between. The CDR3 extends over 15 amino acids. Germline CDR1 SNHLY, CDR2 FYNNEI.